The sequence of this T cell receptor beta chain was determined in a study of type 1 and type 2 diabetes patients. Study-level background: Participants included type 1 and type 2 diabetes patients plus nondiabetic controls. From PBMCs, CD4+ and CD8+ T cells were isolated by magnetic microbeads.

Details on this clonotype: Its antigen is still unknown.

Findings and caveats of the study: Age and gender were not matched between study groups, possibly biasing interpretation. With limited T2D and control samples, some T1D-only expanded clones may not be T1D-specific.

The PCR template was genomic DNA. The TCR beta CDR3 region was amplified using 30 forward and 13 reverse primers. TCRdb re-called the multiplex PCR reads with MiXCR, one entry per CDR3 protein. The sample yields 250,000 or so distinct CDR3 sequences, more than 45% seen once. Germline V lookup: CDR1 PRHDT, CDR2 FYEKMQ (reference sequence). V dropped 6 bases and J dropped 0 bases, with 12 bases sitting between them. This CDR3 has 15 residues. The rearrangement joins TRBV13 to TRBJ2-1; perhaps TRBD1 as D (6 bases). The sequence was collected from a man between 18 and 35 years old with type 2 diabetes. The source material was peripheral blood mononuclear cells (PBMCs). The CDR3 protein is CASSYRVTSYNEQFF. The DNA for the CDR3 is TGTGCCAGCAGTTACAGGGTGACCTCCTACAATGAGCAGTTCTTC.